This paragraph covers one TCR beta chain sequence. The data stem from a study of OX40 agonist ivuxolimab in advanced cancers. Sequencing used immunoSEQ multiplex PCR; TCRdb keeps in-frame clones, though not all of them. The table has approximately 29,000 clones, more than 70% seen once; the top ten hold about 18%. Germline V CDR1 and CDR2: LNHDA, SQIVND (reference sequence). The CDR3 length is 13 residues. Trimming removed 5 bases from V and 6 bases from J, with 10 bases in between. The chain combines TRBV19 with TRBJ2-2; weak D call: TRBD1 (5 bases). The clonotype was recovered from an adult with an advanced solid tumor such as melanoma, head and neck, liver or kidney cancer. The source material was CD4+ or CD8+ T cells sorted from blood, sampled in a trial of the OX40 agonist ivuxolimab. CDR3 sequence reads: CASSLGQAGELFF. The CDR3 DNA sequence: TGTGCCAGTAGTCTTGGACAAGCCGGGGAGCTGTTTTTT.